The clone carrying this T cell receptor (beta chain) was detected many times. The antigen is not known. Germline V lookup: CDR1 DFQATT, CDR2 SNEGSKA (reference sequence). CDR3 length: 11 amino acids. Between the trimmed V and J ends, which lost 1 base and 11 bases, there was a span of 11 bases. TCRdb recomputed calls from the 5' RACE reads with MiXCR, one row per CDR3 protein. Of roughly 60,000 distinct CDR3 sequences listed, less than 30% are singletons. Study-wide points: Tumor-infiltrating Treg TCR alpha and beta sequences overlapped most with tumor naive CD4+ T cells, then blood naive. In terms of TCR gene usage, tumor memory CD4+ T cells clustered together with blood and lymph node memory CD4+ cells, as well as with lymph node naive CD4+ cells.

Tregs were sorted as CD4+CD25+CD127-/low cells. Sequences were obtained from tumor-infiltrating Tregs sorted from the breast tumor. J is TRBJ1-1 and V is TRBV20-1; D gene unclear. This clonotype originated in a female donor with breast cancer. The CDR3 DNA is TGCAGTGCTAGAGGGGAAATTTCGGCTTTCTTT. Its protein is CSARGEISAFF.